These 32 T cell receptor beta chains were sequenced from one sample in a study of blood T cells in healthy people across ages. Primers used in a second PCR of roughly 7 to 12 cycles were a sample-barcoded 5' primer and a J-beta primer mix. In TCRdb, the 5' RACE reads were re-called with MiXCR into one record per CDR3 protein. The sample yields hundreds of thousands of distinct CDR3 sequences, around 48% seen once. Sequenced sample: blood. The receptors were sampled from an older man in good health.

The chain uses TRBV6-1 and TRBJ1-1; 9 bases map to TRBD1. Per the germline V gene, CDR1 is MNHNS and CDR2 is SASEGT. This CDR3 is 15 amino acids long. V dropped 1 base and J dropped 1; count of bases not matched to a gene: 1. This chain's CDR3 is CASSEVDRGNTEAFF. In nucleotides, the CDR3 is TGTGCCAGCAGTGAAGTGGACAGGGGGAACACTGAAGCTTTCTTT.

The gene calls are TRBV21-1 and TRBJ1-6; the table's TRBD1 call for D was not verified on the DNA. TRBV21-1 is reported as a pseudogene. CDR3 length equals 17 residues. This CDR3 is CASSKAGRESNNSPLHF. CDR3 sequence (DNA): TGTGCCAGCAGCAAAGCGGGCAGGGAGAGTAATAATTCACCCCTCCACTTT.

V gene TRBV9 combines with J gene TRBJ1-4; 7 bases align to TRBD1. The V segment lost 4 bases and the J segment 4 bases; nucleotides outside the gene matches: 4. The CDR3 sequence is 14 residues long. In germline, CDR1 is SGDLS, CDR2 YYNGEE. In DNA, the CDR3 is TGTGCCAGCAGCAGCCGGGACAGTAATGAAAAACTGTTTTTT. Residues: CASSSRDSNEKLFF.

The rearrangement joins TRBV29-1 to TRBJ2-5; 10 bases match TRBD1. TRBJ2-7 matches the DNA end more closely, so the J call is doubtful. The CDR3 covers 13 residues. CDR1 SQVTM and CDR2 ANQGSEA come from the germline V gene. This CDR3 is CSARTGGMYEQYF. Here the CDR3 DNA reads TGCAGCGCAAGGACAGGGGGAATGTACGAGCAGTACTTC.

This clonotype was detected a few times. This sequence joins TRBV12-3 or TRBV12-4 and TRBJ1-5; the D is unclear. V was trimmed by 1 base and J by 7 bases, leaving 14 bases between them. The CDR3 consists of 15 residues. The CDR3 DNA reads TGTGCCAGCAGTTTAGTGGAGTGGGCCGGGCAGCCCCAGCATTTT. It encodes CASSLVEWAGQPQHF.

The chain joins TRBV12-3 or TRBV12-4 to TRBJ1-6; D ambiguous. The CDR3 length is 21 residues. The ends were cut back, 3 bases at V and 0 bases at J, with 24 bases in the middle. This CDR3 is CASSFLVRPRSSSSYNSPLHF. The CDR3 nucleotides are TGTGCCAGCAGTTTTCTTGTCCGCCCTCGGAGCTCCTCCTCCTATAATTCACCCCTCCACTTT.

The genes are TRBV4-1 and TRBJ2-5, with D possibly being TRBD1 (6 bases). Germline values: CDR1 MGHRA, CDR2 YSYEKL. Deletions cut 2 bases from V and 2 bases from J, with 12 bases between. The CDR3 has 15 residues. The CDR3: CASSQTPDRQETQYF. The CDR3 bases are TGCGCCAGCAGCCAAACACCCGACAGGCAAGAGACCCAGTACTTC.

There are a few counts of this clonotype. The CDR3 sequence is CASSSQMAYYEQYF. In nucleotides, the CDR3 is TGTGCCAGCAGTAGTCAGATGGCTTACTACGAGCAGTACTTC. V gene TRBV12-3 or TRBV12-4 combines with J gene TRBJ2-7; the D is unclear. The CDR3 loop spans 14 amino acids. V lost 5 bases, J lost 3 bases, and 14 bases lay in between.

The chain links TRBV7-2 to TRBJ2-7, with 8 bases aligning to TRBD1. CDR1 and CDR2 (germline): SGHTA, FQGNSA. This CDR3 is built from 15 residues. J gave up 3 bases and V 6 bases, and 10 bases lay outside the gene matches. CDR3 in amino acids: CASSSTGGPYYEQYF. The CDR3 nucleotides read TGTGCCAGCAGTTCAACAGGGGGGCCCTACTACGAGCAGTACTTC.

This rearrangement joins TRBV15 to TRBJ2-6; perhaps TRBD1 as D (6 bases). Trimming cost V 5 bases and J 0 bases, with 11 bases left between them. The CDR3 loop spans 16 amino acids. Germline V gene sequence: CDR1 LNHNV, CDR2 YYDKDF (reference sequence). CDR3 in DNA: TGTGCCACCAGCGGACAGTGGAGCTCTGGGGCCAACGTCCTGACTTTC. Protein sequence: CATSGQWSSGANVLTF.

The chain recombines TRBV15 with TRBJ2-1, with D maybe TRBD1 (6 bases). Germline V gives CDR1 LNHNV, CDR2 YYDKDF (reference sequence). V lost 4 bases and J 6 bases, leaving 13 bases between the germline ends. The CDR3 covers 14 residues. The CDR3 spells CATSTIPRGNEQFF. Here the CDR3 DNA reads TGTGCCACCAGCACAATTCCCAGGGGCAATGAGCAGTTCTTC.

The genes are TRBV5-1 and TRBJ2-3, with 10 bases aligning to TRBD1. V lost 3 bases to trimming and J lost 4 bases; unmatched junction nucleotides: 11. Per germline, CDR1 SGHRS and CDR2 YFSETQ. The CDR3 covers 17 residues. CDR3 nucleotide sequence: TGCGCCAGCAGCTGGCAGGGACAGGGGCCTAGGGCAGATACGCAGTATTTT. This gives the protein CASSWQGQGPRADTQYF.

The CDR3 nucleotides read TGTGCCACCAGTGATTCTGATGGGGGGGGCGCTCAGCCCCAGCATTTT. This gives the protein CATSDSDGGGAQPQHF. The chain combines TRBV24-1 with TRBJ1-5, with a possible D match to TRBD1 (6 bases). CDR1 is KGHDR, CDR2 SFDVKD, per germline. The CDR3 has 16 residues. Trimming stripped 2 bases from V and 6 bases from J, with 16 bases between.

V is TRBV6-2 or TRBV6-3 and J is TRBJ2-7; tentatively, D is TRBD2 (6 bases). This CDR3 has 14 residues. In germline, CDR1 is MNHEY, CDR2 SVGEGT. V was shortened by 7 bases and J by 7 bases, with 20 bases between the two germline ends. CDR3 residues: CASKGNRGMGEQYF. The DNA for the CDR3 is TGTGCCAGCAAAGGGAATCGCGGGATGGGGGAGCAGTACTTC.

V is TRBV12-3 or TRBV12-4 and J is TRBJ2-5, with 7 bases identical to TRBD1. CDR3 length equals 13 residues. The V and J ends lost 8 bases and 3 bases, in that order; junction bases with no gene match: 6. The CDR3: CASVDRRKETQYF. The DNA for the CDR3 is TGTGCCAGCGTGGACAGGAGAAAAGAGACCCAGTACTTC.

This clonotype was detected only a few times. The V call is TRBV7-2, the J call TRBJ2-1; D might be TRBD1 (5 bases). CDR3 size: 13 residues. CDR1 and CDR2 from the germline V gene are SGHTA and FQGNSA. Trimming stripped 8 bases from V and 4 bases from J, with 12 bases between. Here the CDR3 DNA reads TGTGCCAGCTCCCAGGACATTTACAATGAGCAGTTCTTC. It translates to CASSQDIYNEQFF. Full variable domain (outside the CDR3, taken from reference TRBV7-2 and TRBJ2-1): GAGVSQSPSNKVTEKGKDVELRCDPISGHTALYWYRQSLGQGLEFLIYFQGNSAPDKSGLPSDRFSAERTGGSVSTLTIQRTQQEDSAVYLCASSQDIYNEQFFGPGTRLTVL.

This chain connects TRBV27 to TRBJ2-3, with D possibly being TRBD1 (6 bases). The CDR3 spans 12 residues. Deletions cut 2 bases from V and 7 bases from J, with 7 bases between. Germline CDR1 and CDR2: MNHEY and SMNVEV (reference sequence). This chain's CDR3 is CASSLQGNTQYF. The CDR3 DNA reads TGTGCCAGCAGTTTACAGGGGAATACGCAGTATTTT.

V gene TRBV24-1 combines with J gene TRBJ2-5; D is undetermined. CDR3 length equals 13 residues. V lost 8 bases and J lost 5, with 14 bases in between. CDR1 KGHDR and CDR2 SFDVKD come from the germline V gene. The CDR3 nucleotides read TGTGCCACCACGGCGGCCTATGGCGAGACCCAGTACTTC. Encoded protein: CATTAAYGETQYF.

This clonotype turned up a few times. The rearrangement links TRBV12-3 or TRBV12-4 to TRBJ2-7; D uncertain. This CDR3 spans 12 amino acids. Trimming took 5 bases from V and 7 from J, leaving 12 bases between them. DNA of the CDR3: TGTGCCAGCAGTCCAGACCCCGGGGAGCAGTACTTC. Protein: CASSPDPGEQYF.

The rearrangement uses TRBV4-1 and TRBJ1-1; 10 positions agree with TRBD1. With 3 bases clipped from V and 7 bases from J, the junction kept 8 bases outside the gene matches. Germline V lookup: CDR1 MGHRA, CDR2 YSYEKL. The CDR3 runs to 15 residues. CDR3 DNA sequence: TGCGCCAGCAGCCAGAGACAGGGGGCGCGTAGTGAAGCTTTCTTT. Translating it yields CASSQRQGARSEAFF.

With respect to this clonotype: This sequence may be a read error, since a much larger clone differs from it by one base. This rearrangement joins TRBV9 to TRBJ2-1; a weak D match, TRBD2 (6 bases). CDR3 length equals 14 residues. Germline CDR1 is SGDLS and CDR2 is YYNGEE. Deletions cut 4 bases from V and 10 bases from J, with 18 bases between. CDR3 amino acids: CASSSRDWSYEQFF. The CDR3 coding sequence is TGTGCCAGCAGCTCCCGGGACTGGTCCTACGAGCAGTTCTTC.

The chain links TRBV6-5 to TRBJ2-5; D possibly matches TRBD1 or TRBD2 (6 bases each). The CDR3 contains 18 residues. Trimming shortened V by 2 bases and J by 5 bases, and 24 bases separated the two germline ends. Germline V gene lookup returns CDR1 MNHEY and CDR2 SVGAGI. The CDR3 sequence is CASSYIGGPRYTGETQYF. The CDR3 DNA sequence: TGTGCCAGCAGTTACATAGGGGGGCCCCGTTATACTGGGGAGACCCAGTACTTC.

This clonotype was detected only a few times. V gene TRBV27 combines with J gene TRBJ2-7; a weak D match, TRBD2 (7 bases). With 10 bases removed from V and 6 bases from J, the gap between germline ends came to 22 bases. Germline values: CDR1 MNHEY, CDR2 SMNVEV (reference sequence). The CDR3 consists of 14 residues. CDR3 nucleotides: TGTGCCACAGGAGAGGGGGGAGGGCTCCTCGAGCAGTACTTC. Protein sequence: CATGEGGGLLEQYF.

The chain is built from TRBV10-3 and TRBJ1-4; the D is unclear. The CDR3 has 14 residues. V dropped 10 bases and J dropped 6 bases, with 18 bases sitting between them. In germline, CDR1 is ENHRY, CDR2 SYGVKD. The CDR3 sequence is CATPLRTQHEKLFF. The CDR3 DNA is TGTGCCACCCCTTTACGGACTCAACATGAAAAACTGTTTTTT.

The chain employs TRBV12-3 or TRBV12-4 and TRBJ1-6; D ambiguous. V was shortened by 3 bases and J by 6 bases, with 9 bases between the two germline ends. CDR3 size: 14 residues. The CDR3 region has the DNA TGTGCCAGCAGTTTCGGTCTGCCTAATTCACCCCTCCACTTT. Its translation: CASSFGLPNSPLHF.

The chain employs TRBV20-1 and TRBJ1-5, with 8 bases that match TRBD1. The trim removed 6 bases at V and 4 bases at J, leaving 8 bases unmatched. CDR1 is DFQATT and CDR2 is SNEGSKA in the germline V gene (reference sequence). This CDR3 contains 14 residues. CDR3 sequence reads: CSAQTGVANQPQHF. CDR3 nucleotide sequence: TGCAGTGCCCAGACAGGGGTAGCAAATCAGCCCCAGCATTTT.

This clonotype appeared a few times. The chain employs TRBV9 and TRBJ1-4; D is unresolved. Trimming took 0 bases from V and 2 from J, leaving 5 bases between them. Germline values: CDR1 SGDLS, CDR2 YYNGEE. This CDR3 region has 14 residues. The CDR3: CASSVGATNEKLFF. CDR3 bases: TGTGCCAGCAGCGTAGGCGCGACTAATGAAAAACTGTTTTTT.

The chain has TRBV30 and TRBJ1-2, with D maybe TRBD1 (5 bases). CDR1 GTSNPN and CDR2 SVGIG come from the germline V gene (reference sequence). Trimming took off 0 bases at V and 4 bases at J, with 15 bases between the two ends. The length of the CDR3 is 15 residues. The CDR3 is CAWSVSDRGGYGYTF. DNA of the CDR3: TGTGCCTGGAGTGTATCTGACAGAGGTGGCTATGGCTACACCTTC.

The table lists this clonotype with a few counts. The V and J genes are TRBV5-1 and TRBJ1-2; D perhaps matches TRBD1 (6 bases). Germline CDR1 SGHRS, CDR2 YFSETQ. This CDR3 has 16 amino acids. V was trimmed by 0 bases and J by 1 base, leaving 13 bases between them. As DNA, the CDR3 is TGCGCCAGCAGCTTGGCTTCAGGGACAAGTAACTATGGCTACACCTTC. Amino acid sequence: CASSLASGTSNYGYTF.

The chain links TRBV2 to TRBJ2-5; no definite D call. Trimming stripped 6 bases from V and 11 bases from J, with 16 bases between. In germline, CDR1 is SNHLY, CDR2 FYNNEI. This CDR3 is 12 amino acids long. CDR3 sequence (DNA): TGTGCCAGCAGCCGGACGGTCGATGAGCAGTACTTC. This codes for CASSRTVDEQYF.

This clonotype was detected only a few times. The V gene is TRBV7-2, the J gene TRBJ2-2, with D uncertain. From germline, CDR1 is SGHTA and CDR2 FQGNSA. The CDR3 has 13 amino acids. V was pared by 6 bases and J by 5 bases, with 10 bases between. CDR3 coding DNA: TGTGCCAGCAGGTTGACACTTACCGGGGAGCTGTTTTTT. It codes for CASRLTLTGELFF.

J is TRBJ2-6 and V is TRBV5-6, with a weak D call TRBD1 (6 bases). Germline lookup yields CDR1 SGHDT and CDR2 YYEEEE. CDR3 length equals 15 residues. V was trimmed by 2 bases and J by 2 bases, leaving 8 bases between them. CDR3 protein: CASSFRGAGANVLTF. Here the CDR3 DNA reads TGTGCCAGCAGCTTCAGGGGCGCTGGGGCCAACGTCCTGACTTTC.